This T cell receptor (beta chain) was found in a study of T cells in Graves' hyperthyroidism and ophthalmopathy. At the level of the study: Specimen type is peripheral blood, collected at initial diagnosis prior to any treatment.

The study enrolled patients aged 18 to 65 with newly diagnosed hyperthyroidism of under 2 months' duration. PBMCs stemmed from less than 13 ml fresh peripheral blood. Amplification yielded TCR beta CDR3 regions, with RNA transcripts as the source. When the TCR CDR3 underwent first-round RT-PCR, the HTBI primer set was used. MiXCR, run by TCRdb on the multiplex PCR reads, gives a single entry per CDR3 protein. The sample includes 300,000 to 400,000 distinct CDR3 sequences, 18% of them seen just once. Only a few counts were recorded for this clonotype. The CDR3 sequence is 14 residues long. The germline V gene encodes CDR1 SGHDT and CDR2 YYEEEE. The V gene lost 2 bases and the J gene lost 2 bases, with 9 bases spanning the gap.

This receptor was identified in a woman aged 45-65 years with Graves' hyperthyroidism. The V gene is TRBV5-6, the J gene TRBJ2-3, with unresolved D. Source material: blood. CDR3 sequence reads: CASSFHGPTDTQYF. The CDR3 DNA is TGTGCCAGCAGCTTTCACGGACCCACAGATACGCAGTATTTT.